What follows are 26 T cell receptor beta chains derived from one specimen sequenced in a study of shared clonotypes between healthy human individuals. Assay: immunoSEQ multiplex PCR; the TCRdb copy retains only in-frame clones and omits some. The table has some 1 million clones, about 76% seen once. What was sequenced was memory CD4+ T cells sorted from blood. Stated subset: CD45RA-negative fraction. The receptors were sampled from a young man in good health.

CDR3 in DNA: TGTGCCAGCAGCCAAGCTCACAGGAAAGAGACCCAGTACTTC. Its protein product is CASSQAHRKETQYF. V is TRBV14 and J is TRBJ2-5, with D perhaps matching TRBD1 (5 bases). The germline V and J ends were trimmed by 1 base and 3 bases, with 9 bases remaining between them. This CDR3 contains 14 residues. Germline V lookup: CDR1 SGHDN, CDR2 FVKESK.

This clone was observed a single time. CDR3 sequence reads: CASSKAGGESYNSPLHF. Here the CDR3 DNA reads TGTGCCAGCAGCAAAGCAGGGGGGGAGAGCTATAATTCACCCCTCCACTTT. This rearrangement joins TRBV21-1 to TRBJ1-6. TRBV21-1 is an annotated pseudogene. This CDR3 has 17 amino acids.

The V and J genes are TRBV5-1 and TRBJ1-3, with a weak D call TRBD1 (5 bases). The CDR3 has 18 residues. The ends were cut back, 4 bases at V and 0 bases at J, with 20 bases in the middle. Germline CDR1 reads SGHRS; CDR2 reads YFSETQ. CDR3 sequence: CASSRDGPNYLSGNTIYF. The CDR3 DNA sequence: TGCGCCAGCAGCCGGGACGGCCCAAACTACCTCTCTGGAAACACCATATATTTT.

The chain joins TRBV19 to TRBJ1-4; no definite D call. The germline V gene has CDR1 LNHDA and CDR2 SQIVND (reference sequence). V was shortened by 8 bases and J by 4 bases, with 20 bases between the two germline ends. The CDR3 is made up of 16 amino acids. For the CDR3, the DNA is TGTGCCAGTCCTTCAGATACAAGGAGCTTTAATGAAAAACTGTTTTTT. Amino acids: CASPSDTRSFNEKLFF.

The chain joins TRBV5-1 to TRBJ2-3; D not certain. Deletions cut 4 bases from V and 5 bases from J, with 11 bases between. The CDR3 length is 13 residues. Germline CDR1 is SGHRS and CDR2 is YFSETQ. The CDR3 nucleotides are TGCGCCAGCAGCGCCCTCTGGCAAGATACGCAGTATTTT. It specifies CASSALWQDTQYF.

J is TRBJ2-7 and V is TRBV2, with 12 bases fitting TRBD1. CDR3 length: 14 residues. Germline lookup yields CDR1 SNHLY and CDR2 FYNNEI. V gave up 6 bases and J gave up 5 bases; unmatched junction bases: 5. CDR3: CASSRDRGLNEQYF. DNA of the CDR3: TGTGCCAGCAGCCGGGACAGGGGGCTGAACGAGCAGTACTTC.

V usage is TRBV27 and J usage is TRBJ2-7; D is unclear. The germline V gene has CDR1 MNHEY and CDR2 SMNVEV (reference sequence). V was clipped by 2 bases and J by 5 bases, with 13 bases between them. The CDR3 loop spans 14 amino acids. The CDR3 nucleotides are TGTGCCAGCAGTTTAGGCGGTGAGAGGCACGAGCAGTACTTC. Protein sequence: CASSLGGERHEQYF.

The chain is built from TRBV19 and TRBJ2-7, with D unresolved. This CDR3 has 13 amino acids. Trimming pared 5 bases from V and 3 bases from J, leaving 11 bases between. Per the germline V gene, CDR1 is LNHDA and CDR2 is SQIVND (reference sequence). The CDR3 spells CASSHGGNYEQYF. CDR3 in DNA: TGTGCCAGTAGTCATGGCGGAAACTACGAGCAGTACTTC.

This chain connects TRBV5-4 to TRBJ2-7; 8 positions agree with TRBD2. This CDR3 contains 14 residues. Germline CDR1 SGHNT, CDR2 YYREEE (reference sequence). V shed 4 bases, J shed 5 bases, and the junction held 8 bases outside the gene matches. The CDR3 coding sequence is TGTGCCAGCAGCCCAAGCGGGAGCGGGGACGAGCAGTACTTC. Translated: CASSPSGSGDEQYF.

This chain uses TRBV5-8 with TRBJ1-5, with D hard to call. Germline CDR1 SGHTS, CDR2 YDEGEE. V was shortened by 0 bases and J by 10 bases, with 11 bases between the two germline ends. The CDR3 is 13 amino acids. This CDR3 reads CASSLASPSPQHF. CDR3 bases: TGTGCCAGCAGCTTGGCGTCGCCGAGTCCCCAGCATTTT.

The rearrangement uses TRBV4-1 and TRBJ2-2; TRBD1 matches at 10 bases. After removal of 0 bases from V and 7 bases from J, the junction contained 8 bases not matched to a gene. Germline assignment: CDR1 MGHRA and CDR2 YSYEKL. CDR3 length: 17 residues. Written as DNA, the CDR3 is TGCGCCAGCAGCCAAGATAGGTGGGACAGGGGAAACGGGGAGCTGTTTTTT. The encoded protein is CASSQDRWDRGNGELFF.

V and J are TRBV2 and TRBJ2-2; D is unclear. From germline, CDR1 is SNHLY and CDR2 FYNNEI. The CDR3 has 13 residues. Deletions cut 6 bases from V and 5 bases from J, with 10 bases between. CDR3 residues: CASRPGRTGELFF. DNA for the CDR3: TGTGCCAGCAGACCCGGGCGGACCGGGGAGCTGTTTTTT.

This chain uses TRBV7-9 with TRBJ1-3; D perhaps matches TRBD1 (6 bases). The germline V gene has CDR1 SEHNR and CDR2 FQNEAQ (reference sequence). V was shortened by 2 bases and J by 1 base, with 12 bases between the two germline ends. The CDR3 extends over 16 amino acids. This CDR3 is CASSLWKGGSGNTIYF. The DNA of the CDR3 is TGTGCCAGCAGCTTATGGAAAGGGGGGTCTGGAAACACCATATATTTT.

The V and J genes are TRBV7-8 and TRBJ1-6; 7 bases agree with TRBD1. Germline V gene data show CDR1 as SGHVS and CDR2 as FQNEAQ. J was trimmed by 0 bases and V by 4 bases; bases with no gene match: 6. The CDR3 totals 17 residues. This CDR3 reads CASSSLGQSSYNSPLHF. The CDR3 region has the DNA TGTGCCAGCAGCTCCTTGGGACAGAGCTCCTATAATTCACCCCTCCACTTT.

This clone was picked up one time. The junction does not match germline at one end; this may be a read error. V usage is TRBV7-7 and J usage is TRBJ2-2; possibly TRBD2 for D (6 bases). Germline CDR1 reads SSHAT; CDR2 reads FNYEAQ (reference sequence). The CDR3 consists of 13 residues. The chain's CDR3 is CASSLAAAGELFF. The CDR3 region has the DNA TGTGCTAGCAGCTTAGCGGCCGCCGGGGAGCTGTTTTTT.

V gene TRBV23-1 combines with J gene TRBJ2-7; a possible D gene is TRBD1 (6 bases). TRBV23-1 is annotated as an ORF whose role is uncertain. The CDR3 loop spans 16 amino acids. V was cut by 2 bases and J by 0 bases, with 14 bases left in between. Written as DNA, the CDR3 is TGCGCCAGCAGTCAAATGGGACACGAATCCTCCTACGAGCAGTACTTC. It is translated as CASSQMGHESSYEQYF.

The chain employs TRBV29-1 and TRBJ2-2, with D possibly matching TRBD2 (5 bases). V lost 7 bases and J lost 4, with 16 bases in between. CDR3 size: 14 residues. CDR1 is SQVTM, CDR2 ANQGSEA, per germline. The DNA for the CDR3 is TGCAGCGCCCGACCGTCGGGGAGCACCGGGGAGCTGTTTTTT. Translation gives CSARPSGSTGELFF.

This chain joins TRBV6-6 and TRBJ1-2, with D unresolved. Trimming took 2 bases from V and 4 from J, leaving 14 bases between them. Looked up from germline, CDR1 is MNHNY and CDR2 is SVGAGI (reference sequence). The CDR3 is made up of 15 amino acids. The CDR3 DNA reads as TGTGCCAGCAGTTACGCGCCCGGGGAGGGCTATGGCTACACCTTC. As protein: CASSYAPGEGYGYTF.

This chain connects TRBV28 to TRBJ2-1; D not resolved. This CDR3 is 12 amino acids long. V lost 4 bases and J lost 14, with 15 bases in between. Germline V gene sequence: CDR1 MDHEN, CDR2 SYDVKM. The CDR3 region is CASSSAYRFEFF. The DNA for the CDR3 is TGTGCCAGCAGTTCCGCCTACAGATTCGAGTTCTTC.

This rearrangement joins TRBV6-1 to TRBJ1-2; unclear D gene. V was cut by 3 bases and J by 4 bases, with 9 bases left in between. Germline loops: CDR1 MNHNS, CDR2 SASEGT. This CDR3 contains 13 residues. For the CDR3, the DNA is TGTGCCAGCAGTGAGGAAAGGAGCTATGGCTACACCTTC. It translates to CASSEERSYGYTF.

The gene calls are TRBV12-5 and TRBJ2-3; possibly TRBD1 for D (7 bases). V lost 7 bases, J lost 6 bases, and 17 bases lay in between. CDR1 and CDR2 from the germline V gene are LGHNT and FRNRAP. The CDR3 consists of 14 residues. CDR3 nucleotides: TGTGCTAGTGCCCGCGGGACAGTTCGGGATACGCAGTATTTT. As protein: CASARGTVRDTQYF.

This clone was observed once. The J gene is TRBJ2-7, the V gene TRBV5-1; 7 nucleotides agree with TRBD1. J gave up 4 bases and V 4 bases, and 8 bases lay outside the gene matches. CDR3 length equals 14 residues. Germline assignment: CDR1 SGHRS and CDR2 YFSETQ. The CDR3 DNA follows: TGCGCCAGCAGCCTCCGGACAGGATTTTACGAGCAGTACTTC. Protein: CASSLRTGFYEQYF.

V is TRBV13 and J is TRBJ2-1; D call uncertain. Trimming cost V 5 bases and J 2 bases, with 10 bases left between them. The CDR3 has 14 residues. The germline V gene encodes CDR1 PRHDT and CDR2 FYEKMQ (reference sequence). Written as DNA, the CDR3 is TGTGCCAGCAGCCCGCCCGTCACCTACAATGAGCAGTTCTTC. This sequence encodes CASSPPVTYNEQFF.

This clone has more than one count but fewer than ten. The chain links TRBV12-2 to TRBJ2-7; the D segment call TRBD1 is taken from the table without a DNA check. TRBV12-2 is reported as a pseudogene. There are 16 residues in the CDR3. CDR3 region: CASRSGDRGHSYEQYF. In DNA form, the CDR3 reads TGTGCAAGTCGCTCAGGAGACAGGGGACATTCCTACGAGCAGTACTTC.

The chain is built from TRBV6-1 and TRBJ2-1; 8 bases map to TRBD2. The ends lost 11 bases at V and 3 bases at J; junction bases unmatched: 9. Germline CDR1 is MNHNS and CDR2 is SASEGT. This CDR3 is built from 14 residues. CDR3: CAGKPTSDYNEQFF. As DNA, the CDR3 is TGTGCCGGTAAACCGACTAGCGACTACAATGAGCAGTTCTTC.

About this clone: One junction end disagrees with the germline gene, perhaps due to a read error. The V call is TRBV7-2, the J call TRBJ2-3, with D possibly being TRBD2 (9 bases). Germline-derived CDR1 and CDR2 are SGHTA and FQGNSA. The CDR3 runs 15 residues. For the CDR3, the DNA is TGTGCCAGCAGCAGGACAGGGACTAGCAGAGATACGCAGTATTTT. It yields the protein CASSRTGTSRDTQYF.